One and the same sample provided the 23 T cell receptor beta chains below, sequenced in a study of blood T cells in healthy people across ages. Using a J-beta primer mix together with a sample-barcoded 5' primer, a second PCR was run for roughly 6 to 12 cycles. TCRdb redid the calling of the 5' RACE reads with MiXCR, one entry per CDR3 protein. The sample shows 1.5 million to 2 million distinct CDR3 sequences, 28% of them seen only once. The specimen sequenced was blood. These receptors originate from a woman aged 25 to 39 in good health.

This clonotype was counted a few times. The chain combines TRBV12-3 or TRBV12-4 with TRBJ1-1; D gene uncertain. V lost 6 bases to trimming and J lost 5 bases, with 13 bases between them. The CDR3 runs to 13 residues. CDR3 amino acids: CASRARSGTEAFF. CDR3 nucleotides: TGTGCCAGCAGAGCAAGGAGCGGGACTGAAGCTTTCTTT.

The J gene is TRBJ2-7, the V gene TRBV20-1; 8 bases are shared with TRBD1. The trim removed 3 bases at V and 2 bases at J, leaving 6 bases unmatched. Germline V gene sequence: CDR1 DFQATT, CDR2 SNEGSKA (reference sequence). The CDR3 sequence is 14 residues long. Here the CDR3 reads CSARTDRAPYEQYF. The CDR3 bases are TGCAGTGCTAGGACGGACAGGGCTCCCTACGAGCAGTACTTC.

The genes are TRBV4-1 and TRBJ2-5, with D possibly being TRBD2 (5 bases). Trimming pared 1 base from V and 7 bases from J, leaving 13 bases between. Germline lookup yields CDR1 MGHRA and CDR2 YSYEKL. This CDR3 comprises 14 residues. CDR3 in DNA: TGCGCCAGCAGCCAAGTCAGCGGTGAAGGGACCCAGTACTTC. Translation: CASSQVSGEGTQYF.

This chain joins TRBV18 and TRBJ1-6; TRBD1 matches at 9 bases. Germline loops: CDR1 KGHSH, CDR2 LQKENI. Germline trimming cut 4 bases from V and 14 bases from J; bases unmatched to any gene: 15. The CDR3 sequence is 16 residues long. The CDR3, as DNA: TGTGCCAGCTCACTCTCCCCCGGGACAGGGTCGATAGCCCTCCACTTT. It translates to CASSLSPGTGSIALHF.

This clonotype was seen more than once but under ten times. The chain joins TRBV9 to TRBJ2-7; tentatively, D is TRBD1 or TRBD2 (5 bases each). CDR3 size: 14 residues. V lost 4 bases, J lost 3 bases, and 14 bases lay in between. CDR1 SGDLS and CDR2 YYNGEE come from the germline V gene. This CDR3 is CASSPRDGVYEQYF. Here the CDR3 DNA reads TGTGCCAGCAGCCCTAGGGACGGCGTCTACGAGCAGTACTTC. Variable domain in full (rest from reference TRBV9 and TRBJ2-7): DSGVTQTPKHLITATGQRVTLRCSPRSGDLSVYWYQQSLDQGLQFLIQYYNGEERAKGNILERFSAQQFPDLHSELNLSSLELGDSALYFCASSPRDGVYEQYFGPGTRLTVT.

In its sample, this clonotype was seen many times. This chain uses TRBV3-1 with TRBJ2-5; D remains ambiguous. This CDR3 contains 14 residues. The V end lost 1 base, the J end lost 1 base, and 7 bases lay between the germline ends. The V gene's germline CDR1 is LGHDT and CDR2 YNNKEL (reference sequence). CDR3 amino acids: CASSQARGQETQYF. CDR3 nucleotide sequence: TGTGCCAGCAGCCAAGCACGCGGCCAAGAGACCCAGTACTTC.

Concerning this clonotype itself: Since a much larger clone is just one base distant, this may be a read error. The chain uses TRBV6-1 and TRBJ2-7; D tentatively reads TRBD1 or TRBD2 (5 bases each). Trimming removed 10 bases at V and 4 bases at J, with 20 bases between. The CDR3 is made up of 14 amino acids. CDR1 and CDR2 from the germline V gene are MNHNS and SASEGT. CDR3 protein: CATLDSGFWYEQYF. CDR3 nucleotide sequence: TGTGCCACCCTAGACAGCGGATTTTGGTACGAGCAGTACTTC.

V and J are TRBV5-1 and TRBJ2-1; D is perhaps TRBD2 (6 bases). Trimming took 7 bases from V and 2 from J, leaving 13 bases between them. This CDR3 is 14 amino acids long. Germline V gene sequence: CDR1 SGHRS, CDR2 YFSETQ. As DNA, the CDR3 is TGCGCCAGCGGCGCGGGGCTAACCTACAATGAGCAGTTCTTC. Protein sequence: CASGAGLTYNEQFF. The full variable domain, rest sourced from reference TRBV5-1 and TRBJ2-1, is KAGVTQTPRYLIKTRGQQVTLSCSPISGHRSVSWYQQTPGQGLQFLFEYFSETQRNKGNFPGRFSGRQFSNSRSEMNVSTLELGDSALYLCASGAGLTYNEQFFGPGTRLTVL.

This chain links TRBV10-3 with TRBJ2-7; D could derive from TRBD1 or TRBD2 (5 bases each). This CDR3 is built from 15 residues. V was shortened by 3 bases and J by 1 base, with 13 bases between the two germline ends. Germline CDR1 and CDR2: ENHRY and SYGVKD. The CDR3 DNA reads as TGTGCCATCAGTGACCAGGGTACGGGGTCCTACGAGCAGTACTTC. It yields the protein CAISDQGTGSYEQYF.

The rearrangement links TRBV30 to TRBJ2-7; 10 nucleotides line up with TRBD2. The V segment lost 1 base and the J segment 1 base; nucleotides outside the gene matches: 10. CDR3 length: 17 residues. From germline, CDR1 is GTSNPN and CDR2 SVGIG (reference sequence). The CDR3 reads CAWSGPGIAGGSYEQYF. The CDR3 DNA reads TGTGCCTGGAGTGGCCCCGGGATAGCGGGAGGATCCTACGAGCAGTACTTC.

The chain links TRBV12-3 or TRBV12-4 to TRBJ2-1; D gene uncertain. V lost 7 bases, J lost 8 bases, and 9 bases lay in between. CDR3 size: 11 residues. The CDR3 loop is CASTAVDEQFF. The CDR3 DNA is TGTGCCAGCACCGCGGTGGATGAGCAGTTCTTC.

This clonotype was seen repeatedly, ten times or more. This chain joins TRBV9 and TRBJ2-7, with 9 bases identical to TRBD1. Germline CDR1 is SGDLS and CDR2 is YYNGEE. CDR3 size: 15 residues. J gave up 3 bases and V 3 bases, and 7 bases lay outside the gene matches. This CDR3 is CASSASTGGGYEQYF. CDR3 coding DNA: TGTGCCAGCAGCGCTTCGACAGGGGGAGGCTACGAGCAGTACTTC.

About this clonotype itself: A much larger clone lies a single base off, so this may be a read error. The chain links TRBV2 to TRBJ2-1, with D unresolved. Matching the DNA end better, TRBJ2-7 makes the J call doubtful. Germline loops: CDR1 SNHLY, CDR2 FYNNEI. The CDR3 contains 14 residues. Written as DNA, the CDR3 is TGTGCCAGCAGCTTACTCCGGGCCTACAATGAGCAGTACTTC. Its protein product is CASSLLRAYNEQYF.

Details on this clonotype: An end of the junction differs from the germline gene, which may be a read error. This chain connects TRBV7-9 to TRBJ2-6, with D perhaps TRBD1 (5 bases). The CDR3 is 16 amino acids. Germline-derived CDR1 and CDR2 are SEHNR and FQNEAQ (reference sequence). CDR3 DNA sequence: TGTGCCAGCAGCTTAGATGGGATAGGTGGGGCCAACGTCCGGACTTTC. This gives the protein CASSLDGIGGANVRTF.

This clonotype was seen ten or more times. The chain combines TRBV28 with TRBJ2-7, with D tentatively TRBD1 (5 bases). The CDR3 is made up of 14 amino acids. Deletions cut 6 bases from V and 0 bases from J, with 12 bases between. Germline CDR1 MDHEN, CDR2 SYDVKM. This chain's CDR3 is CASSFSQGSYEQYF. CDR3 nucleotide sequence: TGTGCCAGCAGCTTCAGCCAGGGCTCCTACGAGCAGTACTTC. The full variable domain, completed using reference TRBV28 and TRBJ2-7, is DVKVTQSSRYLVKRTGEKVFLECVQDMDHENMFWYRQDPGLGLRLIYFSYDVKMKEKGDIPEGYSVSREKKERFSLILESASTNQTSMYLCASSFSQGSYEQYFGPGTRLTVT.

This clonotype was found a few times. The V gene is TRBV5-1, the J gene TRBJ1-2; D is unclear. The V end was cut by 0 bases, the J end by 6 bases, with 9 bases between. The CDR3 consists of 13 residues. Looked up from germline, CDR1 is SGHRS and CDR2 is YFSETQ. Here the CDR3 DNA reads TGCGCCAGCAGCTTGGCGGTTACAAATGGCTACACCTTC. It is translated as CASSLAVTNGYTF.

This clonotype has more than one count but fewer than ten. An end of the junction differs from the germline gene, which may be a read error. This rearrangement joins TRBV15 to TRBJ2-6; D might be TRBD1 (6 bases). Germline CDR1 and CDR2: LNHNV and YYDKDF (reference sequence). The CDR3 totals 15 residues. CDR3 in amino acids: CATSIQGSGANVLTF. DNA of the CDR3: TGTGCCACTAGCATCCAGGGGTCTGGGGCCAACGTCCTGACTTTC.

Notes on this clonotype: One junction end disagrees with the germline gene, perhaps due to a read error. V gene TRBV3-1 combines with J gene TRBJ1-5; D unresolved. The CDR3 contains 14 residues. Germline values: CDR1 LGHDT, CDR2 YNNKEL (reference sequence). This CDR3 reads CASSFGNSDQPQHF. CDR3 nucleotides: TGTGCCAGCAGCTTTGGGAATAGCGATCAGCCCCAGCATTTT.

The V gene is TRBV12-3 or TRBV12-4, the J gene TRBJ1-5; TRBD1 might be the D (6 bases). The CDR3 runs to 15 residues. V lost 3 bases to trimming and J lost 2 bases, with 11 bases between them. The CDR3 region is CASSFGGLGNQPQHF. The CDR3 DNA is TGTGCCAGCAGTTTTGGGGGGCTCGGCAATCAGCCCCAGCATTTT.

In this sample, this clonotype turned up many times. The chain carries TRBV6-5 and TRBJ2-3, with TRBD1 as a possible D gene (6 bases). The V and J ends lost 5 bases and 0 bases respectively, with 12 bases between them. This CDR3 is 15 amino acids long. Per germline, CDR1 MNHEY and CDR2 SVGAGI. DNA of the CDR3: TGTGCCAGCAGTACTCAACAGGGTAGCACAGATACGCAGTATTTT. Translated: CASSTQQGSTDTQYF.

The chain employs TRBV10-3 and TRBJ2-5; possible D gene TRBD1, 6 bases. The V end was cut by 5 bases, the J end by 1 base, with 14 bases between. The CDR3 is 15 residues long. Germline V CDR1 and CDR2: ENHRY, SYGVKD. The CDR3 bases are TGTGCCATCAGTCCTATCGAGGACAGCCAAGAGACCCAGTACTTC. Encoded protein: CAISPIEDSQETQYF.

The CDR3 loop is CASSLANGVARSSYNSPLHF. Here the CDR3 DNA reads TGTGCCAGCAGCTTAGCTAATGGCGTCGCCCGAAGCTCCTATAATTCACCCCTCCACTTT. The chain joins TRBV7-2 to TRBJ1-6; no definite D call. Per the germline V gene, CDR1 is SGHTA and CDR2 is FQGNSA. The V gene lost 0 bases and the J gene lost 0 bases, with 18 bases spanning the gap. The CDR3 consists of 20 residues.

This clonotype was seen a handful of times. The chain joins TRBV12-3 or TRBV12-4 to TRBJ2-1; 8 bases map to TRBD1. This CDR3 spans 15 amino acids. Germline trimming cut 3 bases from V and 10 bases from J; bases unmatched to any gene: 11. The CDR3 DNA sequence: TGTGCCAGCAGTTTGCATTCAGGGGGCTGCGGCGAGCAGTTCTTC. Translated: CASSLHSGGCGEQFF.